A single sample gave rise to the 27 T cell receptor beta chains below, sequenced in a study of tumor-infiltrating lymphocytes in primary liver carcinoma. RNA and DNA were co-extracted from approximately 20-30 mg of unsorted bulk tissue. The researchers produced TCR beta cDNA from roughly 500 ng total RNA with a constant-region primer. Libraries of TCR beta came from three nested multiplex PCR rounds with slightly modified ARM-PCR. The first two PCR rounds used TRBV1-TRBV30 forward primers with a C-beta reverse primer, 10 cycles each. TCRdb re-called the multiplex PCR reads with MiXCR, one entry per CDR3 protein. The top ten hold 15% to 20% of the sample, which has approximately 40,000 distinct CDR3 sequences, roughly 69% seen once. The sequenced sample consisted of liver tumor tissue from sampling region 4. The sample's subset: tumor region T4, right-lateral pole. The source is a man aged 40-49 years with primary liver carcinoma and hepatitis B virus infection.

This clonotype is medium-sized in the sample. The gene calls are TRBV6-2 or TRBV6-3 and TRBJ2-4; the match to TRBD1 covers 8 bases. Germline trimming cut 6 bases from V and 3 bases from J; bases unmatched to any gene: 4. CDR1 MNHEY and CDR2 SVGEGT come from the germline V gene. The CDR3 loop spans 14 amino acids. The CDR3 protein is CASSHGQGKNIQYF. CDR3 in DNA: TGTGCCAGCAGCCACGGACAGGGCAAAAACATTCAGTACTTC.

Note on this clonotype: Since a much larger clone is just one base distant, this may be a read error. The chain links TRBV7-3 to TRBJ2-2; TRBD2 matches 7 bases. J gave up 6 bases and V 1 base, and 8 bases lay outside the gene matches. Germline V gene lookup returns CDR1 SGHTA and CDR2 FQGTGA. This CDR3 comprises 16 residues. CDR3 sequence: CASSLSLGGMAGELFF. The DNA for the CDR3 is TGTGCCAGCAGCTTAAGCCTGGGGGGGATGGCCGGGGAGCTGTTTTTT.

Concerning this clonotype: Possible read error: a much larger clone is one base away. V is TRBV7-9 and J is TRBJ2-5; unclear D gene. The CDR3 is made up of 14 amino acids. Germline V gene data show CDR1 as SEHNR and CDR2 as FQNEAQ (reference sequence). Here the CDR3 reads CASGLIVTSEAQYF. Here the CDR3 DNA reads TGTGCCAGCGGCTTAATAGTGACTTCCGAGGCCCAGTACTTC. The complete variable domain, with remaining parts taken from reference TRBV7-9 and TRBJ2-5, reads DTGVSQNPRHKITKRGQNVTFRCDPISEHNRLYWYRQTLGQGPEFLTYFQNEAQLEKSRLLSDRFSAERPKGSFSTLEIQRTEQGDSAMYLCASGLIVTSEAQYFGPGTRLLVL.

About this clonotype: No conserved phenylalanine or tryptophan is present at the end of the CDR3, so a read error is the likely explanation. This sequence joins TRBV5-4 and TRBJ2-1; the D gene is possibly TRBD1 (7 bases). This CDR3 has 16 residues. Germline V gene sequence: CDR1 SGHNT, CDR2 YYREEE (reference sequence). CDR3 sequence: CDSSPGGGGYVNEQFS. In DNA form, the CDR3 reads TGTGACAGTAGCCCCGGCGGAGGGGGCTATGTGAATGAGCAGTTCTCC.

In regard to this clonotype: The germline gene is not matched at one end of the junction; a read error may be the cause. The rearrangement uses TRBV5-6 and TRBJ2-1; unclear D gene. The CDR3 runs 16 residues. Germline loops: CDR1 SGHDT, CDR2 YYEEEE. CDR3 loop: CASSLDLAGIGDERFF. The CDR3 DNA is TGTGCCAGCAGCTTGGATTTGGCAGGAATCGGCGATGAGCGGTTCTTC.

This clonotype has just a few counts. An end of the junction does not agree with germline; a read error may underlie this. This chain links TRBV6-5 with TRBJ2-2, with 7 bases matching TRBD1. CDR1 and CDR2 from the germline V gene are MNHEY and SVGAGI. The CDR3 loop spans 15 amino acids. CDR3 DNA sequence: TGTGTCAGCAGTTTCCGACAACAGGGGCCCGGGGAGCTCTTTTTT. It translates to CVSSFRQQGPGELFF.

For this clonotype: The junction does not match germline at one end; this may be a read error. The J gene is TRBJ2-7, the V gene TRBV6-6; D gene unclear. The CDR3 length is 15 residues. Germline CDR1 is MNHNY and CDR2 is SVGAGI (reference sequence). The CDR3 here is CAGSSPTLSSYEQYF. The CDR3 nucleotides read TGTGCCGGCAGTTCTCCCACCCTGAGCTCCTACGAGCAGTACTTT.

The CDR3 loop is CASFGTVAFSDQFF. In DNA, the CDR3 is TGTGCCAGCTTCGGAACAGTCGCATTCAGTGATCAGTTCTTC. This chain links TRBV28 with TRBJ2-1; D is uncertain. Germline CDR1 reads MDHEN; CDR2 reads SYDVKM. CDR3 length: 14 residues. Trimming stripped 8 bases from V and 13 bases from J, with 24 bases between.

With respect to this clonotype: A single base separates this from a much larger clone, so it may be a read error. The chain recombines TRBV5-8 with TRBJ2-1, with D tentatively TRBD2 (6 bases). This CDR3 has 15 amino acids. In germline, CDR1 is SGHTS, CDR2 YDEGEE. The CDR3 sequence is CTSSSVTRGDNEQFF. The CDR3 coding sequence is TGTACCAGCAGCTCCGTGACTAGAGGTGACAATGAGCAGTTCTTC.

The rearrangement uses TRBV5-1 and TRBJ2-7, with D unresolved. Germline CDR1 and CDR2: SGHRS and YFSETQ. V was trimmed by 6 bases and J by 3 bases, leaving 19 bases between them. The CDR3 is 15 amino acids. CDR3 region: CASNLQPASFYEQYF. As DNA, the CDR3 is TGCGCCAGCAACTTACAACCGGCATCCTTCTACGAGCAGTACTTC.

As regards this clonotype: Being one base from a much bigger clone, this may be a read error. The V and J genes are TRBV7-3 and TRBJ1-3; no reliable D call. From germline, CDR1 is SGHTA and CDR2 FQGTGA. The CDR3 has 16 amino acids. The CDR3 reads CASSLGSPGAGNAIYF. The CDR3 bases are TGTGCCAGCAGCTTAGGTTCGCCGGGCGCTGGAAACGCCATATATTTT.

Notes on this clonotype: Because the CDR3 is missing its conserved closing phenylalanine or tryptophan, this is likely a read error. The chain uses TRBV6-1 and TRBJ2-4; 8 bases are shared with TRBD1. Germline CDR1 and CDR2: MNHNS and SASEGT. The CDR3 has 16 residues. The CDR3 loop reads CANSATGGFGKNIQYL. DNA of the CDR3: TGTGCCAACAGTGCCACAGGGGGGTTCGGCAAGAACATTCAGTACTTA.

The chain recombines TRBV5-1 with TRBJ1-2, with D tentatively TRBD1 (6 bases). Germline CDR1 is SGHRS and CDR2 is YFSETQ. The CDR3 has 13 amino acids. The V end lost 8 bases, the J end lost 8 bases, and 19 bases lay between the germline ends. Here the CDR3 reads CARSSEGGTGYTF. CDR3 in DNA: TGCGCCAGGAGTTCGGAGGGGGGGACAGGCTACACCTTC. The whole variable domain, remainder taken from reference TRBV5-1 and TRBJ1-2, is KAGVTQTPRYLIKTRGQQVTLSCSPISGHRSVSWYQQTPGQGLQFLFEYFSETQRNKGNFPGRFSGRQFSNSRSEMNVSTLELGDSALYLCARSSEGGTGYTFGSGTRLTVV.

This clonotype was observed a single time. Without the conserved terminal phenylalanine or tryptophan, this CDR3 likely stems from a read error. The chain is built from TRBV6-5 and TRBJ1-4; D might be TRBD1 (5 bases). Germline loops: CDR1 MNHEY, CDR2 SVGAGI. The CDR3 runs 15 residues. CDR3 in amino acids: CASRSGGATNEKLFL. DNA of the CDR3: TGTGCCAGCAGAAGCGGTGGGGCAACAAATGAAAAACTGTTTTTA.

Details on this clonotype: At one boundary the junction diverges from the germline segment, which might be a read error. The chain has TRBV29-1 and TRBJ1-2, with TRBD1 identical over 7 bases. Germline V gives CDR1 SQVTM, CDR2 ANQGSEA. This CDR3 spans 15 amino acids. This CDR3 reads CSVGQGWGMGYGYGF. In DNA, the CDR3 is TGCAGCGTTGGACAGGGCTGGGGCATGGGCTATGGCTACGGCTTC.

A remark on this clonotype: The junction does not match germline at one end; this may be a read error. The chain carries TRBV29-1 and TRBJ1-1; D uncertain. Germline V gene lookup returns CDR1 SQVTM and CDR2 ANQGSEA. The CDR3 has 15 amino acids. The CDR3 DNA reads TGCAGCATCGTTGTTGTAGGGAGCTTGAACACCGAAGCTTTCTTT. The encoded protein is CSIVVVGSLNTEAFF. Full variable domain (remainder filled in from reference TRBV29-1 and TRBJ1-1): SAVISQKPSRDICQRGTSLTIQCQVDSQVTMMFWYRQQPGQSLTLIATANQGSEATYESGFVIDKFPISRPNLTFSTLTVSNMSPEDSSIYLCSIVVVGSLNTEAFFGQGTRLTVV.

The chain has TRBV19 and TRBJ2-1; TRBD2 aligns across 9 bases. The germline V gene encodes CDR1 LNHDA and CDR2 SQIVND (reference sequence). This CDR3 region has 15 residues. After removal of 3 bases from V and 8 bases from J, the junction contained 8 bases not matched to a gene. The CDR3: CASSILAGTYDEQFF. CDR3 DNA: TGTGCCAGTAGTATTCTAGCGGGGACTTACGATGAGCAGTTCTTC. Filled out from reference TRBV19 and TRBJ2-1, the complete variable domain reads DGGITQSPKYLFRKEGQNVTLSCEQNLNHDAMYWYRQDPGQGLRLIYYSQIVNDFQKGDIAEGYSVSREKKESFPLTVTSAQKNPTAFYLCASSILAGTYDEQFFGPGTRLTVL.

A remark on this clonotype: Compared with germline, one end of the junction differs, possibly owing to a read error. The chain couples TRBV28 to TRBJ2-7; 7 bases map to TRBD2. The CDR3 extends over 11 amino acids. The germline CDR1 and CDR2 sequences are MDHEN and SYDVKM. The DNA for the CDR3 is TGTACCAGCAGTCTCCGGGAGGAGCAGTATTTC. It encodes CTSSLREEQYF.

This clonotype was found a few times. The conserved closing phenylalanine or tryptophan is absent in this CDR3, likely reflecting a read error. V is TRBV30 and J is TRBJ2-1, with 11 bases fitting TRBD2. The CDR3 covers 16 residues. CDR1 is GTSNPN and CDR2 is SVGIG in the germline V gene (reference sequence). The CDR3 region is CARSVWRLAGMNEQFY. Here the CDR3 DNA reads TGTGCCCGGAGTGTATGGAGACTAGCGGGAATGAATGAGCAGTTCTAC.

With respect to this clonotype: Its ends do not fully match the called genes, so a read error is possible. The rearrangement links TRBV6-1 to TRBJ2-1; 11 bases align to TRBD2. CDR3 length: 16 residues. The germline gives CDR1 MNHNS, CDR2 SASEGT. As DNA, the CDR3 is TGTACCAGCAGTACCTTTACTAGCGGGAGAAGCCATGAGCAGTTCTTC. Protein sequence: CTSSTFTSGRSHEQFF.

About this clonotype: At one end the junction does not follow the germline gene, possibly because of a read error. The rearrangement uses TRBV7-9 and TRBJ2-7; D unclear. This CDR3 has 16 amino acids. Germline CDR1 reads SEHNR; CDR2 reads FQNEAQ (reference sequence). The CDR3 sequence: CASSPSHHLSSYEKYF. The CDR3 bases are TGTGCCAGCAGCCCAAGCCATCACTTGAGCTCCTACGAGAAGTATTTC.

The CDR3 DNA reads TGTGCCAGCTGCGAGGCCCCACAGAGACTAGCGGTCACAGATATACAGTATTTT. This gives the protein CASCEAPQRLAVTDIQYF. The rearrangement joins TRBV11-2 to TRBJ2-3, with 9 bases identical to TRBD2. The CDR3 contains 18 residues. V shed 8 bases, J shed 12 bases, and the junction held 27 bases outside the gene matches. Germline V gene sequence: CDR1 SGHAT, CDR2 FQNNGV.

Concerning this clonotype itself: At one end the junction does not follow the germline gene, possibly because of a read error. The J gene is TRBJ2-1, the V gene TRBV5-1, with D hard to call. CDR3 length equals 12 residues. Germline CDR1 is SGHRS and CDR2 is YFSETQ. The CDR3 region is CANSLYSGEQFF. CDR3 DNA: TGCGCCAACAGCTTGTATAGTGGTGAGCAGTTCTTC.

In this sample, this clonotype turned up once. At one boundary the junction diverges from the germline segment, which might be a read error. The DNA of the CDR3 is TGTGCCTGCAGCGAGGGACTAGCGGACTACGGGGTGCAATACTTC. As protein: CACSEGLADYGVQYF. The chain recombines TRBV4-2 with TRBJ2-7; 11 bases are shared with TRBD2. This CDR3 has 15 amino acids. CDR1 and CDR2 (germline): LGHNA, YNFKEQ.

Turning to this clonotype: The CDR3 ends on some other residue instead of the conserved phenylalanine or tryptophan, so this is likely a read error. This rearrangement joins TRBV29-1 to TRBJ2-6; D is possibly TRBD1 or TRBD2 (5 bases each). From germline, CDR1 is SQVTM and CDR2 ANQGSEA. The length of the CDR3 is 13 residues. This chain's CDR3 is CSVTDSGANILTS. Written as DNA, the CDR3 is TGCAGCGTCACGGACTCTGGGGCCAACATCCTGACTTCC.

About this clonotype itself: The CDR3 carries no conserved terminal phenylalanine or tryptophan, so it likely arises from a read error. V gene TRBV28 combines with J gene TRBJ1-2, with D hard to call. This CDR3 comprises 15 residues. CDR1 is MDHEN, CDR2 SYDVKM, per germline. CDR3 protein: CVSSPFDAVPYGYTI. As DNA, the CDR3 is TGTGTCAGCAGTCCCTTCGACGCGGTCCCCTATGGCTACACCATC.

Concerning this clonotype: One junction end disagrees with the germline gene, perhaps due to a read error. This chain links TRBV6-6 with TRBJ2-1, with D maybe TRBD1 (6 bases). Germline CDR1 MNHNY, CDR2 SVGAGI (reference sequence). There are 13 residues in the CDR3. The CDR3: CTRTPGTNNEQFF. DNA for the CDR3: TGTACCAGGACCCCAGGGACAAACAATGAGCAGTTCTTC.